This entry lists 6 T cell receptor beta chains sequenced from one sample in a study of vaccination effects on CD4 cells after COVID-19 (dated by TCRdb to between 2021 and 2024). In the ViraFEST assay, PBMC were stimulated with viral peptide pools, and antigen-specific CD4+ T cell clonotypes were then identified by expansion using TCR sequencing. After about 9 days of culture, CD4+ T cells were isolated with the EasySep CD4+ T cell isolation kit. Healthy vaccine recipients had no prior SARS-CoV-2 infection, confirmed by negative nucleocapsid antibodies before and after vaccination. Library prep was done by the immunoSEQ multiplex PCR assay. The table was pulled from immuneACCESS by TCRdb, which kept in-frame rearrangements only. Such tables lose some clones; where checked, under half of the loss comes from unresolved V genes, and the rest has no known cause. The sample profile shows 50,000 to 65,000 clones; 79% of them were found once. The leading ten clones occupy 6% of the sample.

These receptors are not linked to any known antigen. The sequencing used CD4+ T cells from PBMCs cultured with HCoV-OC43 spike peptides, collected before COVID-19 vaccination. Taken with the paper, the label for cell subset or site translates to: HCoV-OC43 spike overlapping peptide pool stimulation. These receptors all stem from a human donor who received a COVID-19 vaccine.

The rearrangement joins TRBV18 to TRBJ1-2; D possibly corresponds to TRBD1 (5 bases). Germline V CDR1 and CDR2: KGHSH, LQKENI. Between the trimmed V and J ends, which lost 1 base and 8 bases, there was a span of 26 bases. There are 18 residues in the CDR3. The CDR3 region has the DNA TGTGCCAGCTCACCACGCCAGTATTTGACAGATGGTTCGGGAGGCTACACCTTC. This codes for CASSPRQYLTDGSGGYTF.

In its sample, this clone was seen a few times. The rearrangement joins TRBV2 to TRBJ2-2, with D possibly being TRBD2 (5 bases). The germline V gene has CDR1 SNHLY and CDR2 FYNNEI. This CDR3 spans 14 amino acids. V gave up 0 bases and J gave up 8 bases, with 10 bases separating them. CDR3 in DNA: TGTGCCAGCAGTGAAGCGCGGGTTGGGGGGGAGCTGTTTTTT. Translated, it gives CASSEARVGGELFF.

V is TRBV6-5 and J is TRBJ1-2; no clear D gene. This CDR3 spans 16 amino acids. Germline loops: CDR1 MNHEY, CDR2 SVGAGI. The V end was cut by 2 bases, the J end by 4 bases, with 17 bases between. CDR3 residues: CASSYGAQTTSYGYTF. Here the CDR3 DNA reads TGTGCCAGCAGTTACGGAGCTCAGACGACGTCCTATGGCTACACCTTC.

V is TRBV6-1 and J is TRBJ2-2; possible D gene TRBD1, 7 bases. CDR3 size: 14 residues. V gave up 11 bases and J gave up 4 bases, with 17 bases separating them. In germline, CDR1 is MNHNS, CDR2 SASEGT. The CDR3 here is CAGRPRGVTGELFF. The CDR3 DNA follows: TGTGCCGGGCGACCCAGGGGGGTCACCGGGGAGCTGTTTTTT.

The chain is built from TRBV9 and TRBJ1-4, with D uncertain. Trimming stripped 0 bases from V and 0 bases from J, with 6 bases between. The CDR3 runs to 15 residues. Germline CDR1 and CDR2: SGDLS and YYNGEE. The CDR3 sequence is CASSVGTATNEKLFF. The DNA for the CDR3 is TGTGCCAGCAGCGTAGGAACAGCAACTAATGAAAAACTGTTTTTT.

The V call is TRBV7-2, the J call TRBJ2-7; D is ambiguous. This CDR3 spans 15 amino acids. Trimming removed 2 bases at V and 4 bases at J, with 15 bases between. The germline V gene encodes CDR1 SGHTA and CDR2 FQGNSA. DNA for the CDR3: TGTGCCAGCAGCTTAACTGGGGATCGGACGTACGAGCAGTACGTC. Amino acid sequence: CASSLTGDRTYEQYV.